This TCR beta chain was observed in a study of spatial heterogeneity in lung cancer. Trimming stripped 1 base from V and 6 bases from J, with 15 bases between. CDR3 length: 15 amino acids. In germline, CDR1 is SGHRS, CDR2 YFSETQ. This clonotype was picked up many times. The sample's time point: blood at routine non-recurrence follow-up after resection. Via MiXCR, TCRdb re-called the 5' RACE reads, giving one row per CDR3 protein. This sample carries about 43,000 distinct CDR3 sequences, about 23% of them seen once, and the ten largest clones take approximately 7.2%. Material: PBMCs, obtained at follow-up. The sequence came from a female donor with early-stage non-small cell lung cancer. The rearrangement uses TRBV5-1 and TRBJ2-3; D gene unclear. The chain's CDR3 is CASSLRGTTVDTQYF. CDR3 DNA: TGCGCCAGCAGCTTGCGCGGAACCACGGTGGATACGCAGTATTTT. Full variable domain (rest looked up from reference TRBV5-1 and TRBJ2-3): KAGVTQTPRYLIKTRGQQVTLSCSPISGHRSVSWYQQTPGQGLQFLFEYFSETQRNKGNFPGRFSGRQFSNSRSEMNVSTLELGDSALYLCASSLRGTTVDTQYFGPGTRLTVL.